These 4 T cell receptor beta chains were sequenced from one sample in a study of tumor and adjacent non-tumor tissue in lung cancer. The library came from three nested PCR rounds adapted from ARM-PCR protocols. TCRdb processed the multiplex PCR reads anew with MiXCR; each CDR3 protein has one entry. Seen here are 55,000 to 65,000 distinct CDR3 sequences, about 61% observed once, and the top ten hold around 33%. The template was RNA from unsorted bulk tissue. More than 3 cm separated this lung sample from the edge of the tumor. The sequencing sample was made of distant non-tumor lung tissue. The receptors originated from a man between 65 and 85 years old with non-small cell lung cancer.

Only one count was recorded for this clonotype. This rearrangement joins TRBV11-2 to TRBJ1-1, with TRBD1 as a possible D gene (5 bases). Germline CDR1 SGHAT, CDR2 FQNNGV. V gave up 11 bases and J gave up 5 bases, with 24 bases separating them. The CDR3 is 15 amino acids. The chain's CDR3 is CAGSLWLGAGTEAFF. DNA for the CDR3: TGTGCCGGTAGCTTATGGCTCGGGGCAGGGACTGAAGCTTTCTTT.

Points on this clonotype: A much larger clone sits a single nucleotide away, making a read error possible. The V call is TRBV20-1, the J call TRBJ2-1; the D call may be TRBD1 or TRBD2 (5 bases each). Looked up from germline, CDR1 is DFQATT and CDR2 is SNEGSKA (reference sequence). The CDR3 length is 15 residues. The CDR3 sequence is CSARERGPSYNEQSF. CDR3 sequence (DNA): TGCAGTGCTAGAGAACGGGGACCTTCATACAATGAGCAGTCCTTC.

This clonotype was counted ten times or more. The genes are TRBV12-3 or TRBV12-4 and TRBJ1-1, with a tentative D call TRBD1 (6 bases). The CDR3 runs 12 residues. V was cut by 6 bases and J by 7 bases, with 12 bases left in between. CDR3 coding DNA: TGTGCCAGCAGGAAGGACAGCCATGAAGCTTTCTTT. Its protein product is CASRKDSHEAFF.

Concerning this clonotype: A read error may explain this, as a much larger clone is one base away. The chain joins TRBV5-6 to TRBJ1-5; D unclear. The CDR3 consists of 14 residues. In germline, CDR1 is SGHDT, CDR2 YYEEEE. Trimming took off 3 bases at V and 2 bases at J, with 9 bases between the two ends. This chain's CDR3 is CASSWLGGNQPQHF. CDR3 in DNA: TGTGCCAGCAGCTGGCTCGGGGGCAATCAGCCCCAGCATTTT.